The entry below gives a single T cell receptor beta chain sequence along with its context. Antigen: not known. This sample was taken from a study of shared clonotypes between healthy human individuals. Per the germline V gene, CDR1 is LGHNA and CDR2 is YNFKEQ. The CDR3 is made up of 16 amino acids. V lost 4 bases, J lost 2 bases, and 10 bases stayed unmatched. The protocol was immunoSEQ multiplex PCR, while the TCRdb copy is restricted to in-frame clones and leaves out a portion. The data hold around 2.5 million clones, with more than 85% observed a single time. Study-level results: The authors sampled blood alone, and tissue repertoires likely differ.

The chain links TRBV4-2 to TRBJ2-7; 8 bases are shared with TRBD2. The origin of this receptor is a man aged 18 to 29 in good health. Some clones in this sample may be carry-over from other donors' samples. The specimen was naive CD4+ T cells from PBMCs. Subset here: CD45RA+ positively selected. In DNA form, the CDR3 reads TGTGCCAGCAGCCCCGGTACCGGACTAGCAGCCTACGAGCAGTACTTC. Amino acids: CASSPGTGLAAYEQYF.